A selection of T cell receptor beta chains follows, all from one sample in a study of T cells expressing NK-cell markers. TCRdb reprocessed the 5' RACE reads, keeping one entry per CDR3 protein, no DNA. The repertoire table contains 500,000 or so distinct CDR3 sequences. The sequenced sample consisted of blood T cells: a sorted CD56 or NKG2C T cell subset, CD4+ or CD8+ T cells, or bulk PBMC T cells (not recorded which). The receptors derive from a man aged 18 to 30 in good health. Both conserved end residues are part of each CDR3.

TRBV29-1	13	TRBJ2-2	CSVGTGAAGELFF
TRBV20-1	16	TRBJ2-1	CSARGTSGVSYNEQFF
TRBV5-1	14	TRBJ1-2	CASSTDSGLYGYTF
TRBV15	14	TRBJ2-3	CATAPDRRTDTQYF
TRBV7-8	17	TRBJ2-7	CASSLVPRGSSSYEQYF
TRBV13	14	TRBJ2-5	CASSLQGGEETQYF
TRBV12-5	15	TRBJ2-5	CASGLVAGMIETQYF
TRBV20-1	11	TRBJ2-1	CSAPDPVEQFF
TRBV4-3	15	TRBJ2-1	CASSSDSFPYNEQFF
TRBV5-5	18	TRBJ1-4	CASTPARGTANKGEKLFF
TRBV5-1	15	TRBJ2-3	CASSTQGRAGDTQYF